These 3 T cell receptor beta chains were sequenced from one sample in a study of Tregs in tolerant kidney transplant recipients. Only in-frame clones appear in the TCRdb table, and some are missing; sequencing was by immunoSEQ multiplex PCR. The listing contains tens of thousands of clones. The sequenced sample was CD4+ T cells from blood, obtained before the transplant. These TCRs come from a human donor who received a combined kidney and bone marrow transplant.

Notes on this clone: The observed sequence ends 3 residues before the CDR3 terminus, with the missing tail filled in from the germline J gene. J is TRBJ1-2 and V is TRBV5-6, with 9 bases that match TRBD1. Germline CDR1 SGHDT, CDR2 YYEEEE. The CDR3 length is 15 residues. CDR3 residues: CASSLSRDRVGGYTF. The DNA read from the CDR3 is TGTGCCAGCAGCCTCTCCCGGGACAGGGTGGGCGGC.

As for this clone: With the read ending 3 residues before the CDR3 end, the germline J gene is used to fill in that end. This chain uses TRBV29-1 with TRBJ1-5; the D is unclear. The length of the CDR3 is 9 residues. Germline V CDR1 and CDR2: SQVTM, ANQGSEA. V was shortened by 7 bases and J by 5 bases, with 3 bases between the two germline ends. The CDR3: CSEHQPQHF. CDR3 bases read: TGCAGCGAGCATCAGCCC.

Comments on this clone: Read data end 3 residues before the CDR3 end; the end is taken from the germline J gene. The chain joins TRBV5-1 to TRBJ1-4; 7 bases line up with TRBD1. V gave up 6 bases and J gave up 4 bases; unmatched junction bases: 3. The germline V gene has CDR1 SGHRS and CDR2 YFSETQ. The CDR3 runs 13 residues. CDR3 loop: CASNRDSNEKLFF. The sequenced CDR3 bases are TGCGCCAGCAACCGGGACAGTAATGAAAAA.